What follows is one TCR beta chain and its context. This entry comes from a study of CD8 T cells in Susac syndrome. Germline CDR1 is MDHEN and CDR2 is SYDVKM. This CDR3 region has 17 residues. Trimming cost V 2 bases and J 8 bases, with 24 bases left between them. After extraction with the RNeasy kit, roughly 0.45 to 1 ug of the RNA was reverse transcribed using random hexamers. TCRdb passed the immunoSEQ multiplex PCR reads through MiXCR, listing each CDR3 protein once. The sample has about 430,000 distinct CDR3 sequences, 75% to 90% seen once. This chain connects TRBV28 to TRBJ1-2; D is undetermined. This sequence was found in a human donor with multiple sclerosis. Sequenced sample: CD8+ T cells from PBMCs. The CDR3: CASSLRPAGSLGVGYTF. The CDR3 DNA is TGTGCCAGCAGTTTAAGGCCCGCGGGAAGTTTGGGTGTGGGCTACACCTTC.